The subject of this entry is one T cell receptor beta chain. Its antigen is not identified. This sample was included in a study of cytomegalovirus exposure and HLA in healthy donors. Findings of the study overall: Cytomegalovirus association was listed for 164 TCR beta chains. Cytomegalovirus status, reportedly, was diagnosed with high specificity and sensitivity by the classifier.

Profiling relied on immunoSEQ multiplex PCR, and the TCRdb table lists in-frame clones only, not all of them. Of tens of thousands of clones in the sample, around 89% are singletons; the top ten hold approximately 1.2%. These donors were members of the roughly 110-subject validation cohort, a group separate from the approximately 680-subject first cohort. The receptor's source is a woman younger than 30 in good health and CMV-seronegative. Sequences were obtained from PBMCs.

As DNA, the CDR3 is TGTGCCTGGAGTCCCAAACAGGGAGAAGGGGAAAAACTGTTTTTT. This translates into CAWSPKQGEGEKLFF. The chain uses TRBV30 and TRBJ1-4; weak D call: TRBD1 (6 bases). The V gene lost 2 bases and the J gene lost 8 bases, with 18 bases spanning the gap. CDR3 size: 15 residues. Per germline, CDR1 GTSNPN and CDR2 SVGIG (reference sequence).